These T cell receptor beta chains were read from a single sample in a study of cytomegalovirus exposure and HLA in healthy donors. Sequencing was performed with immunoSEQ multiplex PCR; in TCRdb, only in-frame clones are kept and a portion is missing. Of approximately 150,000 clones in the sample, 55% to 70% were seen once. Sequencing was carried out using PBMCs. Receptors originate from a woman aged 30 to 39 in good health and CMV-seropositive. The CDR3 runs from the conserved cysteine through the conserved F or W. Fields, in order: D gene, J gene, clone size, V gene, CDR3 protein, CDR3 DNA. D genes are given only for firm matches. Size is stated for part of the rows, as once, few or many counts, or as a class when the clone is expanded.

D: TRBD1
J: TRBJ2-7
size: -
V: TRBV14
CDR3: CASSQRGQVTEQYF
DNA: TGTGCCAGCAGCCAACGGGGACAGGTAACCGAGCAGTACTTC

D: -
J: TRBJ1-4
size: few
V: TRBV2
CDR3: CASRRGGREKLFF
DNA: TGTGCCAGCAGGCGGGGGGGCCGTGAAAAACTGTTTTTT

D: -
J: TRBJ1-2
size: -
V: TRBV4-1
CDR3: CASRNPGRGNYTF
DNA: TGCGCCAGCAGAAACCCCGGCCGGGGAAACTACACCTTC

D: -
J: TRBJ2-3
size: -
V: TRBV7-2
CDR3: CASSPQVRDTQYF
DNA: TGTGCCAGCAGCCCCCAGGTCAGGGATACGCAGTATTTT

D: -
J: TRBJ1-2
size: -
V: TRBV28
CDR3: CASSLTGKDGYTF
DNA: TGTGCCAGCAGTCTAACAGGGAAGGATGGCTACACCTTC

D: -
J: TRBJ1-2
size: -
V: TRBV5-4
CDR3: CASSLGQESYGYTF
DNA: TGTGCCAGCAGCTTGGGACAGGAGTCCTATGGCTACACCTTC

D: -
J: TRBJ1-2
size: -
V: TRBV7-2
CDR3: CASSLQQGYGYTF
DNA: TGTGCCAGCAGCCTACAACAGGGATACGGCTACACCTTC

D: -
J: TRBJ2-3
size: few
V: TRBV18
CDR3: CASSPSITDTQYF
DNA: TGTGCCAGCTCACCTTCTATCACAGATACGCAGTATTTT

D: -
J: TRBJ1-1
size: -
V: TRBV5-1
CDR3: CASSLGVRTEAFF
DNA: TGCGCCAGCAGCTTAGGGGTAAGAACTGAAGCTTTCTTT

D: TRBD2
J: TRBJ2-5
size: -
V: TRBV4-1
CDR3: CASSQVWLAGQETQYF
DNA: TGCGCCAGCAGCCAAGTTTGGCTAGCGGGCCAAGAGACCCAGTACTTC

D: -
J: TRBJ2-3
size: -
V: TRBV7-2
CDR3: CASSSQGFSTDTQYF
DNA: TGTGCCAGCAGCTCCCAGGGGTTTAGCACAGATACGCAGTATTTT

D: -
J: TRBJ2-5
size: -
V: TRBV7-9
CDR3: CASSLYQETQYF
DNA: TGTGCCAGCAGCCTTTATCAAGAGACCCAGTACTTC

D: -
J: TRBJ2-1
size: few
V: TRBV7-9
CDR3: CASSLSQLWGQFF
DNA: TGTGCCAGCAGCTTATCCCAGCTATGGGGCCAGTTCTTC

D: TRBD2
J: TRBJ2-5
size: once
V: TRBV7-9
CDR3: CASSLIDLSAGALETQYF
DNA: TGTGCCAGCAGCTTAATCGATCTATCAGCGGGGGCGTTGGAGACCCAGTACTTC